The clone carrying this TCR beta chain came up many times. Its antigen is not known. This sample was taken from a study of regulatory T cells in long-lasting Graves disease. Study-level results: Under persistent disease, TRBV28, TRBJ1-2 and TRBJ2-5 were used preferentially. TCR diversity was lower in persistent Graves' patients than in newly diagnosed ones.

Time point meaning: newly diagnosed GD, antithyroid drugs for less than 3 months. Making the TCR library involved RNA that had been extracted from PBMCs. The CDR3 has 13 amino acids. V was pared by 2 bases and J by 2 bases, with 6 bases between. Germline V gene lookup returns CDR1 MDHEN and CDR2 SYDVKM. Investigators prepared the TCR beta libraries by applying iRepertoire HTBI primers and Arm-PCR of CDR3 regions. Each CDR3 protein is one row after TCRdb ran MiXCR on the multiplex PCR reads. The repertoire holds approximately 300,000 distinct CDR3 sequences, with 18% as singletons. The sample consisted of peripheral blood mononuclear cells (PBMCs), taken at new diagnosis, from a patient treated with antithyroid drugs. The V call is TRBV28, the J call TRBJ1-1; no reliable D call. This sequence was found in a female donor with Graves disease. CDR3 loop: CASSLRDNTEAFF. The CDR3 nucleotides read TGTGCCAGCAGTTTAAGAGACAACACTGAAGCTTTCTTT.